A selection of T cell receptor beta chains follows, all from one sample in a study of CD8 T cells in Susac syndrome. TCRdb processed the immunoSEQ multiplex PCR reads anew with MiXCR; each CDR3 protein has one entry. The sample shows 160,000 or so distinct CDR3 sequences, around 95% of them seen only once. Sequences were obtained from CD4+ T cells from PBMCs. These receptors came from a human donor with Susac syndrome. Both conserved end residues are part of each CDR3. D genes are given only for firm matches. Size is stated for part of the rows, as once, few or many counts, or as a class when the clone is expanded.

D	size	V	J	length	CDR3	DNA
.	few	TRBV27	TRBJ1-2	13	CASSPGQLYGYTF	TGTGCCAGCAGTCCCGGGCAGCTATATGGCTACACCTTC
TRBD1	once	TRBV7-2	TRBJ2-5	14	CASSEVQGKETQYF	TGTGCCAGCAGCGAGGTACAGGGGAAAGAGACCCAGTACTTC
.	.	TRBV3-1	TRBJ2-1	13	CASRGQPGNEQFF	TGTGCCAGCAGGGGCCAGCCCGGAAATGAGCAGTTCTTC
.	.	TRBV7-2	TRBJ1-2	17	CASSLAPFGQGPYGYTF	TGTGCCAGCAGCTTGGCCCCCTTCGGGCAGGGACCCTATGGCTACACCTTC
.	.	TRBV21-1	TRBJ2-1	12	CASSNSDNEQFF	TGTGCCAGCAGCAACTCCGACAATGAGCAGTTCTTC
.	.	TRBV15	TRBJ2-5	15	CATSRDRGSWETQYF	TGTGCCACCAGCAGAGATCGTGGGTCTTGGGAGACCCAGTACTTC
.	.	TRBV29-1	TRBJ2-2	11	CSVQKAGELFF	TGCAGCGTACAAAAGGCCGGGGAGCTGTTTTTT
.	once	TRBV9	TRBJ2-6	18	CASSVALRVGSGANVLTF	TGTGCCAGCAGCGTAGCCCTGCGGGTGGGGTCTGGGGCCAACGTCCTGACTTTC
TRBD1	.	TRBV18	TRBJ1-5	15	CASSPPGGREQPQHF	TGTGCCAGCTCACCACCAGGGGGCAGGGAACAGCCCCAGCATTTT
TRBD2	once	TRBV6-5	TRBJ2-5	17	CASSYTLLAGGEETQYF	TGTGCCAGCAGTTACACCTTATTGGCGGGGGGCGAAGAGACCCAGTACTTC
TRBD1	.	TRBV19	TRBJ1-2	14	CASSTGGNYYGYTF	TGTGCCAGTAGTACAGGGGGCAACTACTATGGCTACACCTTC
TRBD1	once	TRBV6-2/TRBV6-3	TRBJ2-2	15	CASSLGQTNTGELFF	TGTGCCAGCAGTCTGGGACAGACGAACACCGGGGAGCTGTTTTTT
.	few	TRBV2	TRBJ2-2	12	CASGLDTGELFF	TGTGCCAGCGGGTTAGACACCGGGGAGCTGTTTTTT
TRBD1	.	TRBV19	TRBJ1-5	16	CASSFPRDRVFQPQHF	TGTGCCAGTAGTTTCCCCCGGGACAGGGTGTTTCAGCCCCAGCATTTT
TRBD1	.	TRBV23-1	TRBJ1-2	14	CASSLWDRTYGYTF	TGCGCCAGCAGTCTGTGGGACAGAACTTATGGCTACACCTTC
TRBD2	.	TRBV4-2	TRBJ2-7	15	CASSQAGGAVYEQYF	TGTGCCAGCAGCCAAGCCGGGGGGGCCGTCTACGAGCAGTACTTC